What follows are 10 T cell receptor beta chains derived from one specimen sequenced in a study of blood T cell repertoires in COVID-19. Using immunoSEQ multiplex PCR, the repertoire was profiled, and TCRdb retains in-frame clones only, with some absent. The table lists about 260,000 clones, roughly 88% of them singletons. The source material was peripheral blood. These receptors were taken from a human donor in a cohort sampled during active COVID-19.

The chain joins TRBV6-2 or TRBV6-3 to TRBJ1-5; D is ambiguous. Trimming cost V 6 bases and J 2 bases, with 11 bases left between them. This CDR3 has 14 residues. The germline CDR1 and CDR2 sequences are MNHEY and SVGEGT. CDR3 sequence (DNA): TGTGCCAGCAGCCACGGGAGGGGCAATCAGCCCCAGCATTTT. This gives the protein CASSHGRGNQPQHF.

This chain uses TRBV19 with TRBJ1-2; no firm D call. In germline, CDR1 is LNHDA, CDR2 SQIVND (reference sequence). V lost 3 bases and J lost 0, with 14 bases in between. The CDR3 consists of 16 residues. This CDR3 reads CASSIYQEETNYGYTF. CDR3 sequence (DNA): TGTGCCAGTAGTATTTATCAGGAGGAAACTAACTATGGCTACACCTTC. Supplemented by reference TRBV19 and TRBJ1-2, the full variable domain reads DGGITQSPKYLFRKEGQNVTLSCEQNLNHDAMYWYRQDPGQGLRLIYYSQIVNDFQKGDIAEGYSVSREKKESFPLTVTSAQKNPTAFYLCASSIYQEETNYGYTFGSGTRLTVV.

The chain links TRBV30 to TRBJ2-2; 9 bases fit TRBD2. The CDR3 is 14 residues long. Unmatched junction bases numbered 4, after V lost 5 bases and J lost 3 bases. Germline assignment: CDR1 GTSNPN and CDR2 SVGIG (reference sequence). The CDR3 sequence is CAWGSGSHTGELFF. Written as DNA, the CDR3 is TGTGCCTGGGGTAGCGGGAGTCACACCGGGGAGCTGTTTTTT.

The gene calls are TRBV7-2 and TRBJ2-5; TRBD2 matches at 8 bases. Looked up from germline, CDR1 is SGHTA and CDR2 is FQGNSA. The CDR3 covers 15 residues. V shed 1 base and J 10 bases; nucleotides not matched to a gene: 11. For the CDR3, the DNA is TGTGCCAGCAGCTTAGATGGACTAGCCCTTTCTGACCAGTACTTC. This translates into CASSLDGLALSDQYF. The whole variable domain, remainder taken from reference TRBV7-2 and TRBJ2-5, is GAGVSQSPSNKVTEKGKDVELRCDPISGHTALYWYRQSLGQGLEFLIYFQGNSAPDKSGLPSDRFSAERTGGSVSTLTIQRTQQEDSAVYLCASSLDGLALSDQYFGPGTRLLVL.

The chain employs TRBV2 and TRBJ1-1, with D hard to call. The CDR3 loop spans 14 amino acids. V was clipped by 3 bases and J by 0 bases, with 8 bases between them. CDR1 SNHLY and CDR2 FYNNEI come from the germline V gene. The CDR3 nucleotides read TGTGCCAGCAGTGATTATCCCCTGAACACTGAAGCTTTCTTT. It yields the protein CASSDYPLNTEAFF.

J is TRBJ1-6 and V is TRBV30, with TRBD1 matching over 8 bases. The germline gives CDR1 GTSNPN, CDR2 SVGIG (reference sequence). The length of the CDR3 is 15 residues. Unmatched junction bases numbered 12, after V lost 7 bases and J lost 7 bases. The CDR3 reads CALLTGQGANSPLHF. The CDR3 DNA reads TGTGCCTTACTGACCGGGCAGGGGGCCAATTCACCCCTCCACTTT.

The chain couples TRBV6-5 to TRBJ2-3; 7 nucleotides line up with TRBD1. The CDR3 extends over 15 amino acids. Germline values: CDR1 MNHEY, CDR2 SVGAGI. J was trimmed by 3 bases and V by 8 bases; bases with no gene match: 11. CDR3 residues: CASDPGWTGTDTQYF. The CDR3 DNA is TGTGCCAGCGACCCCGGATGGACAGGTACAGATACGCAGTATTTT.

This chain joins TRBV27 and TRBJ2-7; 8 bases line up with TRBD1. Trimming removed 5 bases from V and 5 bases from J; junction bases left unmatched: 8. Per germline, CDR1 MNHEY and CDR2 SMNVEV (reference sequence). There are 14 residues in the CDR3. The CDR3 nucleotides are TGTGCCAGCAGTCCAGGACAGGGCGCTGACGAGCAGTACTTC. Encoded protein: CASSPGQGADEQYF.

V and J are TRBV4-3 and TRBJ1-1, with a weak D call TRBD1 (6 bases). With 4 bases removed from V and 4 bases from J, the gap between germline ends came to 16 bases. This CDR3 has 15 amino acids. The germline V gene encodes CDR1 LGHNA and CDR2 YSLEER. The CDR3 nucleotides read TGCGCCAGCAGCCTTCACAGGGAAGTTGGCACTGAAGCTTTCTTT. Its protein is CASSLHREVGTEAFF.

The J gene is TRBJ2-7, the V gene TRBV7-9; TRBD1 aligns across 7 bases. CDR1 is SEHNR, CDR2 FQNEAQ, per germline (reference sequence). The CDR3 has 15 residues. Trimming at V came to 6 bases and at J to 0 bases, leaving 8 bases not matched to a gene. The CDR3 loop is CASRQATGSSYEQYF. CDR3 bases: TGTGCCAGCAGACAAGCGACAGGGAGCTCCTACGAGCAGTACTTC. Complete variable domain (other parts from reference TRBV7-9 and TRBJ2-7): DTGVSQNPRHKITKRGQNVTFRCDPISEHNRLYWYRQTLGQGPEFLTYFQNEAQLEKSRLLSDRFSAERPKGSFSTLEIQRTEQGDSAMYLCASRQATGSSYEQYFGPGTRLTVT.